Shown below are 10 T cell receptor beta chains from a single sample sequenced in a study of preoperative IRX-2 immunotherapy in early breast cancer (dated by TCRdb to about 2019). The treatment or condition label, read with the paper, signifies: preoperative locoregional IRX-2 cytokine immunotherapy. The receptor library was made with the immunoSEQ multiplex PCR assay. TCRdb mirrors the immuneACCESS table, restricted to in-frame sequences. Some clones are absent from its copies; in checked studies, under half trace to an unresolved V gene, and the reason for the others is unknown. For this sample the table gives about 19,000 clones, of which 70% to 90% were detected only once. The ten largest clones represent more than 0.9% of the sample. This material consisted of lymph node tissue, taken after IRX-2 immunotherapy. These receptors came from a human donor with breast cancer.

The V call is TRBV28, the J call TRBJ2-7, with D maybe TRBD2 (6 bases). The V end was cut by 5 bases, the J end by 9 bases, with 14 bases between. This CDR3 has 12 residues. CDR1 is MDHEN and CDR2 is SYDVKM in the germline V gene. The CDR3 DNA reads as TGTGCCAGCAGTGGGACTTCGGCCTTGCAGTACTTC. Translation gives CASSGTSALQYF.

The rearrangement links TRBV5-1 to TRBJ2-3; perhaps D is TRBD1 or TRBD2 (5 bases each). Trimming took 0 bases from V and 0 from J, leaving 8 bases between them. The CDR3 extends over 15 amino acids. The V gene's germline CDR1 is SGHRS and CDR2 YFSETQ. The chain's CDR3 is CASSLDGASTDTQYF. Written as DNA, the CDR3 is TGCGCCAGCAGCTTGGACGGGGCTAGCACAGATACGCAGTATTTT.

The V gene is TRBV29-1, the J gene TRBJ1-5; D is unresolved. CDR1 is SQVTM, CDR2 ANQGSEA, per germline. The CDR3 loop spans 13 amino acids. Trimming removed 1 base from V and 6 bases from J, with 10 bases in between. CDR3 DNA: TGCAGCGTTGAAGTATCGATAGGTCAGCCCCAGCATTTT. Translated: CSVEVSIGQPQHF.

This chain links TRBV15 with TRBJ2-3; 16 nucleotides agree with TRBD2. Germline V gene lookup returns CDR1 LNHNV and CDR2 YYDKDF (reference sequence). With V trimmed by 1 base and J by 4 bases, 11 bases remained unmatched. This CDR3 is built from 20 residues. This CDR3 is CATSRGSGTSGREAADTQYF. The DNA for the CDR3 is TGTGCCACCAGCAGAGGTTCCGGGACTAGCGGGAGGGAGGCGGCAGATACGCAGTATTTT.

The chain carries TRBV19 and TRBJ2-5; the D is unclear. In germline, CDR1 is LNHDA, CDR2 SQIVND (reference sequence). Trimming took 6 bases from V and 0 from J, leaving 5 bases between them. The CDR3 is 12 residues long. CDR3: CASRGNQETQYF. The DNA of the CDR3 is TGTGCCAGTAGAGGGAACCAAGAGACCCAGTACTTC.

CDR3 nucleotide sequence: TGCGCCAGCAGTGAGAAGGCAGGACTAGCGGACTACGAGCAGTACTTC. This codes for CASSEKAGLADYEQYF. The chain has TRBV10-2 and TRBJ2-7; 10 nucleotides align to TRBD2. Trimming cost V 2 bases and J 3 bases; bases outside gene matches: 7. The germline V gene encodes CDR1 WSHSY and CDR2 SAAADI. This CDR3 spans 16 amino acids.

V is TRBV11-3 and J is TRBJ2-7, with D perhaps TRBD2 (7 bases). This CDR3 is built from 15 residues. Germline-derived CDR1 and CDR2 are SGHNT and YENEEA. Trimming shortened V by 5 bases and J by 1 base, and 15 bases separated the two germline ends. CDR3 sequence reads: CASSHPRGASYEQYF. The CDR3 nucleotides are TGTGCCAGCAGCCACCCCCGGGGGGCTTCCTACGAGCAGTACTTC.

J is TRBJ2-7 and V is TRBV18; D uncertain. Germline assignment: CDR1 KGHSH and CDR2 LQKENI. The CDR3 covers 12 residues. Trimming pared 3 bases from V and 4 bases from J, leaving 7 bases between. The DNA for the CDR3 is TGTGCCAGCTCACCGACTGGTTACGAGCAGTACTTC. This encodes CASSPTGYEQYF.

This chain links TRBV18 with TRBJ1-5; maybe TRBD1 (5 bases). CDR1 and CDR2 (germline): KGHSH, LQKENI. The V and J ends lost 5 bases and 3 bases respectively, with 11 bases between them. This CDR3 spans 14 amino acids. The CDR3 loop is CASSATGFNQPQHF. In nucleotides, the CDR3 is TGTGCCAGCTCAGCTACAGGATTCAATCAGCCCCAGCATTTT. Combining the CDR3 with reference TRBV18 and TRBJ1-5 gives the whole variable domain NAGVMQNPRHLVRRRGQEARLRCSPMKGHSHVYWYRQLPEEGLKFMVYLQKENIIDESGMPKERFSAEFPKEGPSILRIQQVVRGDSAAYFCASSATGFNQPQHFGDGTRLSIL.

This clone was recorded a few times. The V call is TRBV29-1, the J call TRBJ1-1; D gene unclear. Trimming removed 1 base from V and 10 bases from J, with 13 bases in between. The CDR3 extends over 12 amino acids. Germline V CDR1 and CDR2: SQVTM, ANQGSEA. The DNA for the CDR3 is TGCAGCGTTGAAGGGGGTGGGGATTTAGCTTTCTTT. It yields the protein CSVEGGGDLAFF. Drawing the rest from reference TRBV29-1 and TRBJ1-1, the complete variable domain is SAVISQKPSRDICQRGTSLTIQCQVDSQVTMMFWYRQQPGQSLTLIATANQGSEATYESGFVIDKFPISRPNLTFSTLTVSNMSPEDSSIYLCSVEGGGDLAFFGQGTRLTVV.